Below are 21 T cell receptor beta chains sequenced from a single sample in a study of T cell responses to AZD1222 COVID-19 vaccine. Clones were read by immunoSEQ multiplex PCR, and TCRdb kept only the in-frame ones, dropping some. Found here are about 34,000 clones, approximately 88% of them singletons; the top ten hold approximately 7%. Source: peripheral blood, taken on day 0 of AZD1222 vaccination. The receptors stem from an adult in good health.

The chain combines TRBV28 with TRBJ2-7, with D possibly matching TRBD2 (6 bases). The CDR3 runs to 13 residues. The V and J ends lost 5 bases and 2 bases respectively, with 10 bases between them. Per germline, CDR1 MDHEN and CDR2 SYDVKM. The CDR3 here is CASSTPGAYEQYF. The CDR3 DNA reads as TGTGCCAGCAGTACCCCGGGAGCCTACGAGCAGTACTTC.

The genes are TRBV27 and TRBJ1-2; D uncertain. This CDR3 spans 15 amino acids. V dropped 5 bases and J dropped 5 bases, with 18 bases sitting between them. Germline CDR1 reads MNHEY; CDR2 reads SMNVEV (reference sequence). For the CDR3, the DNA is TGTGCCAGCAGTCCACAATCCACGACGGTGTATGGCTACACCTTC. Amino acids: CASSPQSTTVYGYTF.

V is TRBV5-8 and J is TRBJ1-1, with D hard to call. The V end was cut by 0 bases, the J end by 0 bases, with 15 bases between. CDR1 SGHTS and CDR2 YDEGEE come from the germline V gene. The CDR3 runs to 17 residues. CDR3 region: CASSLALRTQMNTEAFF. The CDR3 DNA reads TGTGCCAGCAGCTTGGCTCTTCGGACTCAAATGAACACTGAAGCTTTCTTT.

The V gene is TRBV3-1 (or the pseudogene TRBV3-2), the J gene TRBJ2-7; a weak D match, TRBD1 (5 bases). CDR1 is LGHDT, CDR2 YNNKEL, per germline (reference sequence). Trimming took 4 bases from V and 0 from J, leaving 7 bases between them. CDR3 length: 13 residues. CDR3 protein: CASSRQSSYEQYF. For the CDR3, the DNA is TGTGCCAGCAGCCGACAGAGCTCCTACGAGCAGTACTTC.

The chain has TRBV5-4 and TRBJ2-7; 7 nucleotides match TRBD2. The V gene's germline CDR1 is SGHNT and CDR2 YYREEE (reference sequence). The CDR3 extends over 13 amino acids. Trimming cost V 0 bases and J 7 bases; bases outside gene matches: 4. CDR3 residues: CASSLVGGREQYF. CDR3 nucleotides: TGTGCCAGCAGCTTGGTCGGGGGGAGGGAGCAGTACTTC.

The V call is TRBV25-1, the J call TRBJ1-1; TRBD1 agrees at 9 bases. J was trimmed by 6 bases and V by 4 bases; bases with no gene match: 9. Germline V lookup: CDR1 MGHDK, CDR2 SYGVNS. The CDR3 loop spans 15 amino acids. In nucleotides, the CDR3 is TGTGCCAGCAGTGCACGGACAGGGGCGCCTGCTGAAGCTTTCTTT. Encoded protein: CASSARTGAPAEAFF. The complete variable domain, with remaining parts taken from reference TRBV25-1 and TRBJ1-1, reads EADIYQTPRYLVIGTGKKITLECSQTMGHDKMYWYQQDPGMELHLIHYSYGVNSTEKGDLSSESTVSRIRTEHFPLTLESARPSHTSQYLCASSARTGAPAEAFFGQGTRLTVV.

This rearrangement joins TRBV5-6 to TRBJ2-7, with D maybe TRBD1 (6 bases). CDR3 length: 16 amino acids. Deletions cut 1 base from V and 3 bases from J, with 17 bases between. Germline V gene sequence: CDR1 SGHDT, CDR2 YYEEEE. CDR3 sequence (DNA): TGTGCCAGCAGCTTGCGGCTGGGGGCAACTCGCTACGAGCAGTACTTC. The encoded protein is CASSLRLGATRYEQYF.

V usage is TRBV14 and J usage is TRBJ2-2; TRBD2 aligns across 7 bases. The CDR3 has 15 amino acids. J gave up 7 bases and V 3 bases, and 8 bases lay outside the gene matches. Germline V gene sequence: CDR1 SGHDN, CDR2 FVKESK. CDR3 sequence reads: CASSHREGLIGELFF. CDR3 DNA: TGTGCCAGCAGCCATAGGGAGGGGCTGATCGGGGAGCTGTTTTTT. The entire variable domain, with the rest obtained from reference TRBV14 and TRBJ2-2, is as follows: EAGVTQFPSHSVIEKGQTVTLRCDPISGHDNLYWYRRVMGKEIKFLLHFVKESKQDESGMPNNRFLAERTGGTYSTLKVQPAELEDSGVYFCASSHREGLIGELFFGEGSRLTVL.

The chain employs TRBV5-1 and TRBJ2-7, with TRBD2 matching over 13 bases. Germline V gives CDR1 SGHRS, CDR2 YFSETQ. Trimming took 0 bases from V and 6 from J; bases not matched to a gene: 6. The CDR3 totals 16 residues. CDR3 residues: CASSLAGTSGTTEQYF. DNA of the CDR3: TGCGCCAGCAGCTTGGCCGGGACTAGCGGGACTACCGAGCAGTACTTC.

This clone was observed once. The chain couples TRBV6-6 to TRBJ2-3; TRBD2 matches at 10 bases. The CDR3 is 16 residues long. After removal of 2 bases from V and 3 bases from J, the junction contained 5 bases not matched to a gene. CDR1 and CDR2 from the germline V gene are MNHNY and SVGAGI (reference sequence). The CDR3 coding sequence is TGTGCCAGCAGTTACGCTAGCGGGGGAGGAACAGATACGCAGTATTTT. Residues: CASSYASGGGTDTQYF.

The chain uses TRBV6-5 and TRBJ1-1, with D unclear. CDR3 length equals 15 residues. The germline V and J ends were trimmed by 6 bases and 1 base, with 15 bases remaining between them. CDR1 is MNHEY and CDR2 is SVGAGI in the germline V gene. CDR3 sequence reads: CASSQLAFTNTEAFF. The DNA for the CDR3 is TGTGCCAGCAGCCAGCTAGCATTTACGAACACTGAAGCTTTCTTT.

The chain couples TRBV11-2 to TRBJ2-2; no definite D call. Trimming removed 6 bases at V and 6 bases at J, with 8 bases between. The germline V gene has CDR1 SGHAT and CDR2 FQNNGV. The length of the CDR3 is 12 residues. CDR3 bases: TGTGCCAGCAGTCGCCTGGCCGGGGAGCTGTTTTTT. Its translation is CASSRLAGELFF.

The V call is TRBV28, the J call TRBJ2-7; 9 nucleotides agree with TRBD2. The CDR3 contains 14 residues. Per the germline V gene, CDR1 is MDHEN and CDR2 is SYDVKM. Trimming removed 7 bases from V and 1 base from J; junction bases left unmatched: 5. The CDR3 region is CASITTSGSYEQYF. CDR3 sequence (DNA): TGTGCCAGCATCACGACTAGCGGATCCTACGAGCAGTACTTC.

The chain links TRBV4-1 to TRBJ1-5; 7 positions agree with TRBD1. The germline CDR1 and CDR2 sequences are MGHRA and YSYEKL. After removal of 4 bases from V and 0 bases from J, the junction contained 12 bases not matched to a gene. CDR3 length equals 18 residues. The chain's CDR3 is CASSPTYSDRASNQPQHF. In DNA form, the CDR3 reads TGCGCCAGCAGCCCAACTTACTCCGACAGGGCTAGCAATCAGCCCCAGCATTTT.

The CDR3 here is CASSFLSRTDTQYF. The CDR3 DNA is TGTGCCAGCAGTTTCCTGAGCCGCACAGATACGCAGTATTTT. The chain recombines TRBV27 with TRBJ2-3; no reliable D call. CDR1 MNHEY and CDR2 SMNVEV come from the germline V gene (reference sequence). This CDR3 contains 14 residues. V lost 3 bases to trimming and J lost 1 base, with 8 bases between them.

The CDR3 bases are TGTGCCAGCAGTCTCGGGGGGGGAGACTACGAGCAGTACTTC. This gives the protein CASSLGGGDYEQYF. The gene calls are TRBV28 and TRBJ2-7; 8 nucleotides line up with TRBD2. The CDR3 is 14 amino acids. The germline V gene has CDR1 MDHEN and CDR2 SYDVKM. V gave up 5 bases and J gave up 3 bases; unmatched junction bases: 6.

The table lists this clone with a count of one. The chain combines TRBV28 with TRBJ1-2; D not resolved. This CDR3 is 13 amino acids long. Germline V gene sequence: CDR1 MDHEN, CDR2 SYDVKM. Trimming pared 2 bases from V and 3 bases from J, leaving 7 bases between. The chain's CDR3 is CASSLTDDYGYTF. CDR3 bases: TGTGCCAGCAGTTTAACAGATGACTATGGCTACACCTTC.

The chain links TRBV6-2 or TRBV6-3 to TRBJ1-5, with D possibly being TRBD1 (6 bases). Per the germline V gene, CDR1 is MNHEY and CDR2 is SVGEGT. V gave up 5 bases and J gave up 7 bases, with 15 bases separating them. The CDR3 extends over 14 amino acids. This CDR3 is CASSVGGRHQPQHF. The CDR3 nucleotides are TGTGCCAGCAGTGTCGGGGGGCGCCACCAGCCCCAGCATTTT.

The chain uses TRBV10-2 and TRBJ2-7; no reliable D call. The CDR3 spans 15 residues. Germline V gene sequence: CDR1 WSHSY, CDR2 SAAADI. V gave up 3 bases and J gave up 5 bases, with 17 bases separating them. This CDR3 reads CASSDYGQPLDEQYF. CDR3 sequence (DNA): TGCGCCAGCAGTGATTACGGCCAGCCACTGGACGAGCAGTACTTC.

The genes are TRBV9 and TRBJ1-1; D is possibly TRBD1 (5 bases). V lost 4 bases to trimming and J lost 0 bases, with 13 bases between them. This CDR3 is built from 15 residues. The germline V gene has CDR1 SGDLS and CDR2 YYNGEE. CDR3 in DNA: TGTGCCAGCAGCCCCCGCGGGGGAATGAACACTGAAGCTTTCTTT. This translates into CASSPRGGMNTEAFF.

The chain has TRBV5-1 and TRBJ2-1; the D gene is possibly TRBD1 (5 bases). Germline V lookup: CDR1 SGHRS, CDR2 YFSETQ. V lost 4 bases and J 1 base, leaving 18 bases between the germline ends. This CDR3 spans 17 amino acids. This CDR3 is CASSPSRRARSYNEQFF. DNA of the CDR3: TGCGCCAGCAGCCCGAGTCGCAGGGCCCGTTCCTACAATGAGCAGTTCTTC.